Each of the 20 T cell receptor beta chains below was sequenced from the same sample in a study of response to subunit inactivated influenza vaccine. TCRdb called the RT-PCR reads again in MiXCR, with one record for every CDR3 protein. The sample lists about 480,000 distinct CDR3 sequences, around 25% occurring once. This sample comprised CD4+ T cells sorted from PBMCs, obtained 5 to 6 days after vaccination. These receptor sequences come from a man between 45 and 60 years old who received an inactivated influenza vaccine.

This chain uses TRBV10-3 with TRBJ2-1; a possible D gene is TRBD1 (6 bases). Germline V CDR1 and CDR2: ENHRY, SYGVKD. The CDR3 is 14 residues long. V was shortened by 0 bases and J by 6 bases, with 9 bases between the two germline ends. CDR3 bases: TGTGCCATCAGTGAGTCTTGGGACACCAATGAGCAGTTCTTC. This sequence encodes CAISESWDTNEQFF.

This chain links TRBV12-3 or TRBV12-4 with TRBJ2-1, with 8 nucleotides matching TRBD2. With V trimmed by 3 bases and J by 8 bases, 12 bases remained unmatched. The CDR3 has 16 amino acids. The CDR3, as DNA: TGTGCCAGCAGTTTTGAGACCGGGACTAGGGGCGATGAGCAGTTCTTC. Translating gives CASSFETGTRGDEQFF.

The V and J genes are TRBV10-2 and TRBJ2-3; D gene uncertain. Trimming shortened V by 6 bases and J by 2 bases, and 9 bases separated the two germline ends. The germline CDR1 and CDR2 sequences are WSHSY and SAAADI. There are 13 residues in the CDR3. CDR3 DNA: TGCGCCAGCAGCTCCGGTTACACAGATACGCAGTATTTT. Its translation: CASSSGYTDTQYF.

This clonotype was counted many times. The chain employs TRBV24-1 and TRBJ2-3; D is perhaps TRBD2 (5 bases). Trimming removed 5 bases at V and 1 base at J, with 12 bases between. The CDR3 runs 15 residues. The germline V gene encodes CDR1 KGHDR and CDR2 SFDVKD. The CDR3 protein is CATSGLGAGTDTQYF. The DNA of the CDR3 is TGTGCCACCAGTGGGCTCGGAGCGGGCACAGATACGCAGTATTTT.

The sample holds a few counts of this clonotype. V is TRBV5-1 and J is TRBJ2-7; a weak D match, TRBD2 (5 bases). The CDR3 loop spans 15 amino acids. Per germline, CDR1 SGHRS and CDR2 YFSETQ. Trimming left V 3 bases short and J 0 bases short, with 13 bases between. The CDR3 bases are TGCGCCAGCAGCTCAGGACCGGGGAGCTCCTACGAGCAGTACTTC. This gives the protein CASSSGPGSSYEQYF.

The genes are TRBV6-1 and TRBJ2-1; TRBD1 matches 7 bases. Germline V CDR1 and CDR2: MNHNS, SASEGT. The CDR3 has 15 amino acids. Trimming took 8 bases from V and 2 from J; bases not matched to a gene: 9. DNA of the CDR3: TGTGCCAGCCAGGCCGGGACAGCCCCCTACAATGAGCAGTTCTTC. Its translation is CASQAGTAPYNEQFF.

This clonotype was seen a few times. The chain couples TRBV6-1 to TRBJ1-6; D may be TRBD1 (5 bases). The germline CDR1 and CDR2 sequences are MNHNS and SASEGT. This CDR3 is built from 16 residues. V lost 6 bases and J 4 bases, leaving 16 bases between the germline ends. The CDR3 protein is CASRNTRGGYNSPLHF. DNA for the CDR3: TGTGCCAGCAGAAATACTCGGGGGGGGTATAATTCACCCCTCCACTTT.

The chain carries TRBV6-5 and TRBJ1-6; D is unresolved. Deletions cut 0 bases from V and 10 bases from J, with 13 bases between. The CDR3 runs to 15 residues. Germline V gives CDR1 MNHEY, CDR2 SVGAGI. As DNA, the CDR3 is TGTGCCAGCAGTTACTCGGAATGGAATTTCTCACCCCTCCACTTT. Translating gives CASSYSEWNFSPLHF.

This clonotype has a handful of counts. The CDR3 coding sequence is TGCAGCGTTGTACGGACTAGCGGGGGAGCAGATACGCAGTATTTT. Protein: CSVVRTSGGADTQYF. The rearrangement links TRBV29-1 to TRBJ2-3, with 13 bases fitting TRBD2. CDR3 size: 15 residues. Germline assignment: CDR1 SQVTM and CDR2 ANQGSEA. V shed 4 bases and J 4 bases; nucleotides not matched to a gene: 5.

The rearrangement joins TRBV6-6 to TRBJ1-3; D gene uncertain. Germline values: CDR1 MNHNY, CDR2 SVGAGI (reference sequence). The germline V and J ends were trimmed by 2 bases and 3 bases, with 5 bases remaining between them. CDR3 length: 13 amino acids. Here the CDR3 DNA reads TGTGCCAGCAGTTACGAGGATGGAAACACCATATATTTT. Amino acids: CASSYEDGNTIYF.

The chain recombines TRBV5-4 with TRBJ2-2, with 9 positions matching TRBD1. Germline V gene data show CDR1 as SGHNT and CDR2 as YYREEE (reference sequence). CDR3 length equals 15 residues. V lost 5 bases, J lost 0 bases, and 2 bases stayed unmatched. CDR3 sequence (DNA): TGTGCCAGCAGGGGACAGGGATCGAACACCGGGGAGCTGTTTTTT. As protein: CASRGQGSNTGELFF.

The rearrangement links TRBV20-1 to TRBJ1-5; no reliable D call. CDR1 DFQATT and CDR2 SNEGSKA come from the germline V gene (reference sequence). V was shortened by 0 bases and J by 4 bases, with 13 bases between the two germline ends. The CDR3 length is 15 residues. The CDR3 region is CSAREGGPGNQPQHF. CDR3 nucleotide sequence: TGCAGTGCTAGAGAAGGAGGACCGGGAAATCAGCCCCAGCATTTT.

In this sample, this clonotype turned up once. This rearrangement joins TRBV9 to TRBJ2-1; TRBD2 matches at 8 bases. J was trimmed by 7 bases and V by 0 bases; bases with no gene match: 6. Per the germline V gene, CDR1 is SGDLS and CDR2 is YYNGEE. The CDR3 is 15 residues long. CDR3 sequence (DNA): TGTGCCAGCAGCGTAGATGGCGGGGGGTGGAATGAGCAGTTCTTC. Protein sequence: CASSVDGGGWNEQFF.

J is TRBJ2-7 and V is TRBV18; D gene uncertain. This CDR3 region has 14 residues. Germline CDR1 reads KGHSH; CDR2 reads LQKENI. With 0 bases removed from V and 2 bases from J, the gap between germline ends came to 8 bases. CDR3 bases: TGTGCCAGCTCACCACCGGCTTGGCCCTACGAGCAGTACTTC. It codes for CASSPPAWPYEQYF.

This clonotype was observed a few times. The chain links TRBV5-1 to TRBJ2-7, with D possibly matching TRBD1 (6 bases). The CDR3 loop spans 15 amino acids. The V end lost 0 bases, the J end lost 2 bases, and 12 bases lay between the germline ends. Per the germline V gene, CDR1 is SGHRS and CDR2 is YFSETQ. CDR3 in amino acids: CASSLALTGTYEQYF. The CDR3 bases are TGCGCCAGCAGCTTGGCCCTGACAGGCACCTACGAGCAGTACTTC.

In this sample, this clonotype turned up a few times. The chain has TRBV30 and TRBJ2-5, with D perhaps matching TRBD1 (5 bases). From germline, CDR1 is GTSNPN and CDR2 SVGIG (reference sequence). The CDR3 consists of 12 residues. V was cut by 2 bases and J by 4 bases, with 8 bases left in between. The CDR3 spells CAWSRQGETQYF. The CDR3 DNA is TGTGCCTGGAGTCGCCAGGGAGAGACCCAGTACTTC.

CDR3 residues: CASSQGSSEETQYF. Here the CDR3 DNA reads TGCGCCAGCAGCCAGGGATCTTCCGAAGAGACCCAGTACTTC. The rearrangement joins TRBV5-1 to TRBJ2-5; tentative D call: TRBD1 (5 bases). V lost 4 bases, J lost 3 bases, and 13 bases lay in between. There are 14 residues in the CDR3. In germline, CDR1 is SGHRS, CDR2 YFSETQ.

About this clonotype itself: At one end, the junction sequence differs from germline, possibly due to a read error. This chain joins TRBV20-1 and TRBJ2-2; 9 bases match TRBD2. CDR3 length: 16 amino acids. Germline V CDR1 and CDR2: DFQATT, SNEGSKA (reference sequence). For the CDR3, the DNA is TGCTGTGCTAGTGATAGCGGGGGCCTAAACACCGGGGAGCTGTTTTTT. This encodes CCASDSGGLNTGELFF.

In this sample, this clonotype turned up many times. The V call is TRBV24-1, the J call TRBJ2-5; D is uncertain. The V gene lost 5 bases and the J gene lost 4 bases, with 10 bases spanning the gap. CDR3 length: 13 amino acids. CDR1 and CDR2 (germline): KGHDR, SFDVKD. CDR3 bases: TGTGCCACCAGTGGAAGCCATTTAGAGACCCAGTACTTC. Translating gives CATSGSHLETQYF.

This clonotype was detected many times. The chain combines TRBV10-3 with TRBJ2-1; D unresolved. Germline loops: CDR1 ENHRY, CDR2 SYGVKD. Trimming pared 3 bases from V and 7 bases from J, leaving 7 bases between. The CDR3 contains 12 residues. The CDR3 sequence: CAISEVGNEQFF. CDR3 DNA sequence: TGTGCCATCAGTGAAGTTGGAAATGAGCAGTTCTTC.